A single sample gave rise to the 18 T cell receptor beta chains below, sequenced in a study of radiotherapy plus CTLA-4 blockade in lung cancer. Assay used: immunoSEQ multiplex PCR; TCRdb lists only in-frame clones, some missing. The sample yields more than 60,000 clones, around 69% seen once. The input for sequencing was peripheral blood, taken from a patient treated with radiotherapy plus ipilimumab. The receptor source for this set is a human donor with non-small cell lung cancer who had a complete response to radiotherapy plus ipilimumab.

CDR3 nucleotides: TGCGCCAGCAGTGCGACTAGCGGGAGGCGGCAGACCCAGTACTTC. This gives the protein CASSATSGRRQTQYF. V and J are TRBV10-2 and TRBJ2-5; 13 bases are shared with TRBD2. After removal of 4 bases from V and 6 bases from J, the junction contained 5 bases not matched to a gene. CDR1 WSHSY and CDR2 SAAADI come from the germline V gene. CDR3 size: 15 residues.

This clone was seen more than once but under ten times. The chain couples TRBV19 to TRBJ2-1; 7 bases fit TRBD2. The J segment lost 3 bases and the V segment lost 6 bases, leaving 5 bases of the junction unmatched. CDR1 is LNHDA and CDR2 is SQIVND in the germline V gene (reference sequence). The CDR3 has 14 residues. CDR3 sequence (DNA): TGTGCCAGTAGCGCCGGGACTAACTACAATGAGCAGTTCTTC. It is translated as CASSAGTNYNEQFF.

V usage is TRBV6-6 and J usage is TRBJ2-7; perhaps TRBD1 as D (5 bases). This CDR3 is 16 amino acids long. The germline V and J ends were trimmed by 2 bases and 3 bases, with 17 bases remaining between them. Germline CDR1 and CDR2: MNHNY and SVGAGI (reference sequence). For the CDR3, the DNA is TGTGCCAGCAGTTACGTTGTTGTGGACGGACACTACGAGCAGTACTTC. Translated, it gives CASSYVVVDGHYEQYF.

This rearrangement joins TRBV6-5 to TRBJ1-1; the D gene is possibly TRBD1 (5 bases). V was shortened by 0 bases and J by 4 bases, with 6 bases between the two germline ends. This CDR3 has 13 amino acids. The germline gives CDR1 MNHEY, CDR2 SVGAGI. For the CDR3, the DNA is TGTGCCAGCAGTTACTCAGGGGTCACTGAAGCTTTCTTT. It specifies CASSYSGVTEAFF.

The sample holds one count of this clone. This CDR3 is also generated by other DNA sequences in the sample. The chain uses TRBV5-4 and TRBJ1-6, with D perhaps TRBD1 (5 bases). Trimming removed 4 bases from V and 13 bases from J, with 15 bases in between. The CDR3 length is 13 residues. CDR1 and CDR2 (germline): SGHNT, YYREEE (reference sequence). The CDR3 spells CASSSQGPSPLHF. In DNA form, the CDR3 reads TGTGCCAGCAGCAGTCAGGGTCCTTCTCCCCTCCACTTT.

The chain is built from TRBV6-5 and TRBJ2-2, with D unclear. In germline, CDR1 is MNHEY, CDR2 SVGAGI. The CDR3 consists of 14 residues. The ends were cut back, 2 bases at V and 4 bases at J, with 8 bases in the middle. The CDR3 nucleotides read TGTGCCAGCAGTTACACTTATATCACCGGGGAGCTGTTTTTT. As protein: CASSYTYITGELFF.

The sample holds one count of this clone. The chain couples TRBV4-1 to TRBJ2-3; TRBD2 agrees at 11 bases. Germline loops: CDR1 MGHRA, CDR2 YSYEKL. This CDR3 is 14 amino acids long. With V trimmed by 7 bases and J by 4 bases, 4 bases remained unmatched. The CDR3 is CASKQLAGADTQYF. CDR3 nucleotide sequence: TGCGCCAGCAAGCAACTAGCGGGGGCAGATACGCAGTATTTT.

The V gene is TRBV6-6, the J gene TRBJ1-2, with 8 bases matching TRBD1. Germline V CDR1 and CDR2: MNHNY, SVGAGI (reference sequence). Trimming removed 5 bases from V and 7 bases from J; junction bases left unmatched: 9. CDR3 size: 14 residues. The CDR3 DNA reads TGTGCCAGCAGTCACCAGGACAGGGAGTTTGGCTACACCTTC. Protein sequence: CASSHQDREFGYTF.

Concerning this clone itself: Given a much more abundant clone one base away, this may be a read error. The gene calls are TRBV7-9 and TRBJ1-2; D not resolved. Germline values: CDR1 SEHNR, CDR2 FQNEAQ (reference sequence). Trimming took off 0 bases at V and 2 bases at J, with 7 bases between the two ends. This CDR3 spans 14 amino acids. The CDR3 DNA reads as TGTGCCAGCAGCTTAGCGACGGGGAACTATGGCTACACCTTC. It is translated as CASSLATGNYGYTF.

The chain uses TRBV5-6 and TRBJ1-2; D possibly corresponds to TRBD1 (6 bases). The CDR3 loop spans 16 amino acids. The V end was cut by 3 bases, the J end by 1 base, with 16 bases between. The germline CDR1 and CDR2 sequences are SGHDT and YYEEEE. The CDR3 loop is CASSSPTGGRNYGYTF. CDR3 sequence (DNA): TGTGCCAGCAGCTCCCCGACAGGCGGGCGTAACTATGGCTACACCTTC.

The V call is TRBV7-8, the J call TRBJ1-2, with TRBD1 as a possible D gene (6 bases). The CDR3 consists of 15 residues. Germline values: CDR1 SGHVS, CDR2 FQNEAQ. V shed 5 bases and J shed 2 bases, with 15 bases lying between them. DNA for the CDR3: TGTGCCAGCAGCCCAAGACAGGTCTTAAACTATGGCTACACCTTC. Amino acids: CASSPRQVLNYGYTF.

The chain combines TRBV6-5 with TRBJ2-7; maybe TRBD2 (6 bases). The CDR3 has 14 amino acids. Germline CDR1 and CDR2: MNHEY and SVGAGI. V lost 6 bases to trimming and J lost 3 bases, with 15 bases between them. CDR3 in DNA: TGTGCCAGCAGGGGGCCGGGACTCATCTACGAGCAGTACTTC. It is translated as CASRGPGLIYEQYF.

V usage is TRBV7-9 and J usage is TRBJ1-3, with 7 bases lining up with TRBD1. V gave up 5 bases and J gave up 0 bases; unmatched junction bases: 4. The CDR3 totals 15 residues. Germline CDR1 SEHNR, CDR2 FQNEAQ (reference sequence). The CDR3 is CASSGQVFSGNTIYF. DNA of the CDR3: TGTGCCAGCAGCGGACAGGTGTTCTCTGGAAACACCATATATTTT. The complete variable domain, with remaining parts taken from reference TRBV7-9 and TRBJ1-3, reads DTGVSQNPRHKITKRGQNVTFRCDPISEHNRLYWYRQTLGQGPEFLTYFQNEAQLEKSRLLSDRFSAERPKGSFSTLEIQRTEQGDSAMYLCASSGQVFSGNTIYFGEGSWLTVV.

This clone was counted many times. The CDR3 bases are TGTGCCAGCAACATACAGGGGTCACTAGATTGGAAGTTCTTC. It encodes CASNIQGSLDWKFF. The chain has TRBV28 and TRBJ2-1; 7 bases match TRBD1. CDR1 and CDR2 (germline): MDHEN, SYDVKM. J gave up 14 bases and V 7 bases, and 17 bases lay outside the gene matches. The CDR3 is 14 amino acids. Full variable domain (remainder filled in from reference TRBV28 and TRBJ2-1): DVKVTQSSRYLVKRTGEKVFLECVQDMDHENMFWYRQDPGLGLRLIYFSYDVKMKEKGDIPEGYSVSREKKERFSLILESASTNQTSMYLCASNIQGSLDWKFFGPGTRLTVL.

The chain recombines TRBV4-3 with TRBJ2-3; 8 nucleotides match TRBD1. J gave up 0 bases and V 4 bases, and 6 bases lay outside the gene matches. CDR1 and CDR2 from the germline V gene are LGHNA and YSLEER. This CDR3 region has 16 residues. The DNA of the CDR3 is TGCGCCAGCAGCCTATACAGGGGGTCTAGCACAGATACGCAGTATTTT. It yields the protein CASSLYRGSSTDTQYF.

The chain is built from TRBV7-9 and TRBJ2-1; the D gene is possibly TRBD2 (6 bases). Germline V gene data show CDR1 as SEHNR and CDR2 as FQNEAQ (reference sequence). Trimming left V 6 bases short and J 6 bases short, with 12 bases between. This CDR3 region has 13 residues. CDR3 in DNA: TGTGCCAGCAGTCCCCTAGCGCGCAATGAGCAGTTCTTC. Translated, it gives CASSPLARNEQFF.

The chain has TRBV5-1 and TRBJ1-2; D may be TRBD1 (5 bases). V lost 3 bases, J lost 4 bases, and 13 bases lay in between. Germline V gives CDR1 SGHRS, CDR2 YFSETQ. This CDR3 contains 14 residues. The CDR3 region is CASSSSGGGYGYTF. Written as DNA, the CDR3 is TGCGCCAGCAGCTCCTCGGGGGGGGGCTATGGCTACACCTTC. Supplemented by reference TRBV5-1 and TRBJ1-2, the full variable domain reads KAGVTQTPRYLIKTRGQQVTLSCSPISGHRSVSWYQQTPGQGLQFLFEYFSETQRNKGNFPGRFSGRQFSNSRSEMNVSTLELGDSALYLCASSSSGGGYGYTFGSGTRLTVV.

The J gene is TRBJ2-1, the V gene TRBV7-2; D is unclear. The CDR3 loop spans 14 amino acids. Germline V gives CDR1 SGHTA, CDR2 FQGNSA. Trimming removed 7 bases at V and 6 bases at J, with 16 bases between. The CDR3 DNA reads TGTGCCAGCACCCTAGAGAGAGGAATCAATGAGCAGTTCTTC. It translates to CASTLERGINEQFF.